The TCR beta chain described here comes from a study of blood T cells in healthy people across ages. Overall study results and limits: Age advanced and TCR beta diversity per million T cells fell, roughly linearly.

The CDR3 consists of 12 residues. The germline V gene encodes CDR1 MGHDK and CDR2 SYGVNS. Trimming removed 6 bases from V and 4 bases from J, with 9 bases in between. It was with a sample-barcoded 5' primer and a J-beta primer mix that a second PCR of roughly 7 to 12 cycles was run. Each CDR3 protein gets one entry after TCRdb re-called the 5' RACE reads with MiXCR. This table has hundreds of thousands of distinct CDR3 sequences, 56% appearing once. About this clonotype: The antigen is undetermined.

The sequenced sample consisted of blood. This clonotype was sampled from a man aged 40-55 years in good health. The chain is built from TRBV25-1 and TRBJ1-1; unclear D gene. CDR3 loop: CASSLMGTEAFF. The CDR3 DNA is TGTGCCAGCAGCCTTATGGGCACTGAAGCTTTCTTT. Full variable domain (missing parts from reference TRBV25-1 and TRBJ1-1): EADIYQTPRYLVIGTGKKITLECSQTMGHDKMYWYQQDPGMELHLIHYSYGVNSTEKGDLSSESTVSRIRTEHFPLTLESARPSHTSQYLCASSLMGTEAFFGQGTRLTVV.